The sequence of this TCR beta chain was determined in a study of OX40 agonist ivuxolimab in advanced cancers. Study background: Administration of intravenous ivuxolimab to patients occurred every 2 weeks at 0.01 to 10 mg/kg. Findings of the study overall: Some patients who did not respond also had low normalized T-cell clonal expansion. At 0.1 to 3.0 mg/kg, clonal expansion of CD4+ and CD8+ blood T cells had occurred by week 6.

To note about this clone: Its target is not known.

Germline CDR1 MGHRA, CDR2 YSYEKL. This CDR3 spans 15 amino acids. V lost 0 bases and J lost 5, with 13 bases in between. Peripheral blood came from all dose cohorts at three timepoints. Profiled with immunoSEQ multiplex PCR; TCRdb holds only in-frame clones, not every one. The sample has roughly 24,000 clones, more than 80% seen once. Sequences were derived from CD4+ or CD8+ T cells sorted from blood, sampled in a trial of the OX40 agonist ivuxolimab. This clonotype was obtained from an adult with an advanced solid tumor such as melanoma, head and neck, liver or kidney cancer. This chain connects TRBV4-1 to TRBJ1-2; D unclear. The DNA of the CDR3 is TGCGCCAGCAGCCAAGATTATTTGGGATCTTATGGCTACACCTTC. It translates to CASSQDYLGSYGYTF.